This passage covers 21 T cell receptor beta chains from one sample sequenced in a study of blood T cell repertoires in COVID-19. Here immunoSEQ multiplex PCR was the method, and the copy in TCRdb shows in-frame clones only, minus some. The sample lists roughly 300,000 clones; roughly 85% were seen once. Sequencing was performed on peripheral blood. The receptors derive from a human donor in a cohort sampled during active COVID-19.

The rearrangement links TRBV6-6 to TRBJ2-6; D not certain. The V gene lost 7 bases and the J gene lost 0 bases, with 10 bases spanning the gap. From germline, CDR1 is MNHNY and CDR2 SVGAGI (reference sequence). The CDR3 contains 15 residues. Written as DNA, the CDR3 is TGTGCCAGCAAAGCGACCAGCTCTGGGGCCAACGTCCTGACTTTC. It specifies CASKATSSGANVLTF.

The V gene is TRBV5-1, the J gene TRBJ2-1, with D maybe TRBD1 (5 bases). The V and J ends lost 4 bases and 2 bases respectively, with 19 bases between them. Germline V gene lookup returns CDR1 SGHRS and CDR2 YFSETQ. The CDR3 totals 17 residues. The CDR3 DNA reads TGCGCCAGCAGCCCTTGGGTACAGGAGATAGCCTACAATGAGCAGTTCTTC. Its protein is CASSPWVQEIAYNEQFF.

The chain links TRBV6-5 to TRBJ1-2; 9 bases agree with TRBD1. V lost 6 bases, J lost 2 bases, and 4 bases stayed unmatched. Germline V gives CDR1 MNHEY, CDR2 SVGAGI. The CDR3 spans 14 residues. The CDR3 DNA reads as TGTGCCAGCAGGTCCGGGACAGGGAACTATGGCTACACCTTC. Translation gives CASRSGTGNYGYTF.

This clone was seen once. This chain connects TRBV10-1 to TRBJ1-6; D is undetermined. The CDR3 length is 15 residues. Germline CDR1 is WNHNN and CDR2 is SYGVQD (reference sequence). V dropped 2 bases and J dropped 0 bases, with 5 bases sitting between them. CDR3 sequence reads: CASSEEVSYNSPLHF. The CDR3 region has the DNA TGCGCCAGCAGTGAGGAGGTCTCCTATAATTCACCCCTCCACTTT.

This clone showed up just once. The gene calls are TRBV19 and TRBJ2-7, with D maybe TRBD1 (7 bases). Germline V gene sequence: CDR1 LNHDA, CDR2 SQIVND (reference sequence). V lost 1 base and J 3 bases, leaving 16 bases between the germline ends. The CDR3 covers 16 residues. The CDR3 sequence: CASSIGRPGGYYEQYF. CDR3 nucleotides: TGTGCCAGTAGTATAGGACGGCCAGGGGGGTACTACGAGCAGTACTTC.

This clone was seen once. The V call is TRBV7-3, the J call TRBJ1-2; 8 nucleotides agree with TRBD1. This CDR3 contains 14 residues. The V segment lost 4 bases and the J segment 7 bases; nucleotides outside the gene matches: 8. Germline CDR1 reads SGHTA; CDR2 reads FQGTGA. The CDR3 sequence is CASSSPDRVAGYTF. CDR3 DNA: TGTGCCAGCAGCTCCCCGGACAGGGTGGCTGGCTACACCTTC.

The gene calls are TRBV5-5 and TRBJ2-1; tentatively, D is TRBD2 (6 bases). The CDR3 sequence is 18 residues long. Germline loops: CDR1 SGHKS, CDR2 YYEKEE (reference sequence). Trimming removed 0 bases at V and 2 bases at J, with 18 bases between. The CDR3 DNA follows: TGTGCCAGCAGCTTGGTGATAGGCAGCGGGCAAGCCTACAATGAGCAGTTCTTC. Its protein product is CASSLVIGSGQAYNEQFF.

This clone was observed a single time. The sample has other DNA sequences that encode this CDR3 too. V is TRBV19 and J is TRBJ2-3; D is uncertain. Between the trimmed V and J ends, which lost 4 bases and 0 bases, there was a span of 2 bases. Germline loops: CDR1 LNHDA, CDR2 SQIVND (reference sequence). This CDR3 spans 12 amino acids. The CDR3 nucleotides read TGTGCCAGTAGTACGAGCACAGATACGCAGTATTTT. Its protein product is CASSTSTDTQYF.

The chain combines TRBV6-5 with TRBJ1-2; perhaps TRBD1 as D (5 bases). The CDR3 loop spans 12 amino acids. The V end was cut by 8 bases, the J end by 3 bases, with 10 bases between. Germline V gives CDR1 MNHEY, CDR2 SVGAGI. CDR3 DNA sequence: TGTGCCAGCTTCTCACAGGACTATGGCTACACCTTC. Translating gives CASFSQDYGYTF.

V gene TRBV29-1 combines with J gene TRBJ2-7; TRBD2 matches 8 bases. CDR1 and CDR2 from the germline V gene are SQVTM and ANQGSEA. The V and J ends lost 5 bases and 2 bases, in that order; junction bases with no gene match: 5. The CDR3 totals 13 residues. The CDR3, as DNA: TGCAGCGTTTCGGGACTAGTCGCCTACGAGCAGTACTTC. Its translation: CSVSGLVAYEQYF.

The rearrangement joins TRBV3-1 (or the pseudogene TRBV3-2) to TRBJ1-2, with D uncertain. Germline V CDR1 and CDR2: LGHDT, YNNKEL (reference sequence). The CDR3 has 14 residues. Trimming cost V 0 bases and J 4 bases, with 9 bases left between them. CDR3 coding DNA: TGTGCCAGCAGCCAAGATTTGAGGATCTATGGCTACACCTTC. As protein: CASSQDLRIYGYTF.

J is TRBJ1-1 and V is TRBV6-6, with D possibly matching TRBD1 (5 bases). V shed 2 bases and J shed 2 bases, with 9 bases lying between them. The CDR3 runs 14 residues. Germline V CDR1 and CDR2: MNHNY, SVGAGI (reference sequence). The CDR3 region is CASSYPGQNTEAFF. CDR3 coding DNA: TGTGCCAGCAGTTACCCTGGACAAAACACTGAAGCTTTCTTT.

The chain employs TRBV20-1 and TRBJ2-3; D is unclear. The V gene's germline CDR1 is DFQATT and CDR2 SNEGSKA (reference sequence). The CDR3 is 11 residues long. The ends were cut back, 3 bases at V and 5 bases at J, with 6 bases in the middle. DNA for the CDR3: TGCAGTGCTAGCCCGGGAGATACGCAGTATTTT. This translates into CSASPGDTQYF.

The V and J genes are TRBV11-2 and TRBJ2-7; a possible D gene is TRBD1 (6 bases). The germline gives CDR1 SGHAT, CDR2 FQNNGV. Trimming cost V 6 bases and J 1 base, with 19 bases left between them. CDR3 length equals 16 residues. The CDR3 sequence: CASRSIGGKGSYEQYF. Written as DNA, the CDR3 is TGTGCCAGCAGATCGATAGGGGGAAAAGGGTCCTACGAGCAGTACTTC. Based on the CDR3 plus reference TRBV11-2 and TRBJ2-7, the full variable domain is EAGVAQSPRYKIIEKRQSVAFWCNPISGHATLYWYQQILGQGPKLLIQFQNNGVVDDSQLPKDRFSAERLKGVDSTLKIQPAKLEDSAVYLCASRSIGGKGSYEQYFGPGTRLTVT.

The rearrangement uses TRBV7-9 and TRBJ1-1, with 7 bases that match TRBD1. Germline V lookup: CDR1 SEHNR, CDR2 FQNEAQ (reference sequence). J lost 0 bases, V lost 5 bases, and 12 bases had no gene match. The CDR3 length is 17 residues. This chain's CDR3 is CASSPGGQLILNTEAFF. In DNA form, the CDR3 reads TGTGCCAGCAGCCCAGGGGGACAGCTTATTTTGAACACTGAAGCTTTCTTT.

There are a few counts of this clone. V usage is TRBV24-1 and J usage is TRBJ2-7; 7 bases match TRBD1. CDR1 and CDR2 from the germline V gene are KGHDR and SFDVKD. V trimming: 4 bases; J trimming: 3 bases; junction bases outside the gene matches: 2. This CDR3 comprises 13 residues. The CDR3 region has the DNA TGTGCCACCAGTGAAGCAGGGGGCTACGAGCAGTACTTC. This sequence encodes CATSEAGGYEQYF.

The CDR3 loop reads CASSSQIVPQETQYF. For the CDR3, the DNA is TGTGCCAGTAGTTCCCAGATTGTACCCCAAGAGACCCAGTACTTC. The rearrangement joins TRBV19 to TRBJ2-5; the D is unclear. Trimming cost V 5 bases and J 1 base, with 14 bases left between them. CDR1 is LNHDA and CDR2 is SQIVND in the germline V gene (reference sequence). This CDR3 comprises 15 residues.

This clone is a singleton in its sample. The chain is built from TRBV3-1 (or the pseudogene TRBV3-2) and TRBJ1-2; TRBD1 aligns across 10 bases. V shed 2 bases and J 0 bases; nucleotides not matched to a gene: 12. CDR1 is LGHDT, CDR2 YNNKEL, per germline (reference sequence). This CDR3 spans 19 amino acids. The CDR3 loop is CASSQTKPRQGATNYGYTF. The CDR3 coding sequence is TGTGCCAGCAGCCAAACGAAGCCCCGACAGGGGGCGACTAACTATGGCTACACCTTC.

The V call is TRBV19, the J call TRBJ1-2, with a possible D match to TRBD1 (5 bases). CDR3 length: 14 amino acids. Trimming pared 2 bases from V and 6 bases from J, leaving 13 bases between. CDR1 and CDR2 (germline): LNHDA, SQIVND (reference sequence). The CDR3 region is CASSIPPRGDGYTF. CDR3 coding DNA: TGTGCCAGTAGTATACCCCCTCGGGGGGATGGCTACACCTTC. The full variable domain, in which reference TRBV19 and TRBJ1-2 provide the parts outside the CDR3, is DGGITQSPKYLFRKEGQNVTLSCEQNLNHDAMYWYRQDPGQGLRLIYYSQIVNDFQKGDIAEGYSVSREKKESFPLTVTSAQKNPTAFYLCASSIPPRGDGYTFGSGTRLTVV.

The rearrangement uses TRBV11-2 and TRBJ1-5, with 10 bases lining up with TRBD1. The CDR3 consists of 15 residues. Looked up from germline, CDR1 is SGHAT and CDR2 is FQNNGV. J lost 4 bases, V lost 3 bases, and 3 bases had no gene match. CDR3 nucleotides: TGTGCCAGCAGCTTCGGACAGGGGGGAAATCAGCCCCAGCATTTT. It codes for CASSFGQGGNQPQHF.

DNA of the CDR3: TGTGCCTGGAGTACCGGACTAGCGCCCTACAATGAGCAGTTCTTC. It is translated as CAWSTGLAPYNEQFF. The V and J genes are TRBV30 and TRBJ2-1, with 9 bases aligning to TRBD2. The V and J ends lost 2 bases and 2 bases, in that order; junction bases with no gene match: 4. CDR3 length equals 15 residues. CDR1 is GTSNPN and CDR2 is SVGIG in the germline V gene (reference sequence).